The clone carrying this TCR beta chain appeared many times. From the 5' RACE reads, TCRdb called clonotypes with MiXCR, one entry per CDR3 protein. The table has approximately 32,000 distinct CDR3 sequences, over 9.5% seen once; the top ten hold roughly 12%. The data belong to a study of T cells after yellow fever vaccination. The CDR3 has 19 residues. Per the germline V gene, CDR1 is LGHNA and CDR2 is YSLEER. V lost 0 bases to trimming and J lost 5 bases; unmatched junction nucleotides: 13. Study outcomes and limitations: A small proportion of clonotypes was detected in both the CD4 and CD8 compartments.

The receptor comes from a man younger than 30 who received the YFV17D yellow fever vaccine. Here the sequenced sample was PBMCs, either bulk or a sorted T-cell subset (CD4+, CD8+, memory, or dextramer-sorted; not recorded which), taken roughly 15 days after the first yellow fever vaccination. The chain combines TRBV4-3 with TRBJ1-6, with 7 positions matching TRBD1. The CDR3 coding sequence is TGCGCCAGCAGCCAAGATCACGTCAGGGGGAGGGCTGATAATTCACCCCTCCACTTT. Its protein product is CASSQDHVRGRADNSPLHF.